Presented here are 30 T cell receptor beta chains from one specimen sequenced in a study of cytomegalovirus exposure and HLA in healthy donors. The PCR was carried out with 60 Vbeta primers and 13 Jbeta primers. Assay used: immunoSEQ multiplex PCR; TCRdb lists only in-frame clones, some missing. The sample holds 140,000 to 150,000 clones, around 90% seen once. The sample consisted of PBMCs. The receptor set was obtained from a woman aged 40 to 50 in good health and CMV-seronegative.

V is TRBV6-1 and J is TRBJ1-1; D not resolved. Trimming shortened V by 3 bases and J by 4 bases, and 12 bases separated the two germline ends. The CDR3 has 14 amino acids. Germline V lookup: CDR1 MNHNS, CDR2 SASEGT. The CDR3 DNA reads as TGTGCCAGCAGTGAGAGATGGGAGGGCACTGAAGCTTTCTTT. Translation gives CASSERWEGTEAFF.

The chain employs TRBV4-1 and TRBJ1-4, with 8 bases aligning to TRBD1. The V and J ends lost 1 base and 10 bases, in that order; junction bases with no gene match: 11. The CDR3 length is 16 residues. From germline, CDR1 is MGHRA and CDR2 YSYEKL. For the CDR3, the DNA is TGCGCCAGCAGCCAAGCTCGACAGGGGCTGCAACGAAAACTGTTTTTT. This gives the protein CASSQARQGLQRKLFF.

The J gene is TRBJ1-2, the V gene TRBV6-5; 7 bases align to TRBD1. This CDR3 is built from 13 residues. Per the germline V gene, CDR1 is MNHEY and CDR2 is SVGAGI. The V gene end was trimmed by 0 bases and the J gene end by 8 bases; junction bases not matched to a gene: 3. CDR3 in amino acids: CASSYSSGGGYTF. In DNA form, the CDR3 reads TGTGCCAGCAGTTACTCATCAGGGGGAGGCTACACCTTC.

The V call is TRBV7-9, the J call TRBJ2-5; 7 nucleotides match TRBD2. This CDR3 is 15 amino acids long. The junction had 6 bases not matched to a gene; V was cut back by 5 bases and J by 0 bases. Germline loops: CDR1 SEHNR, CDR2 FQNEAQ (reference sequence). The CDR3 spells CASSQTGTNQETQYF. CDR3 DNA sequence: TGTGCCAGCAGCCAAACCGGGACTAACCAAGAGACCCAGTACTTC.

As to this clone: At one end the junction does not follow the germline gene, possibly because of a read error. This chain joins TRBV7-9 and TRBJ2-7; TRBD1 matches at 8 bases. The CDR3 covers 16 residues. Germline V gene data show CDR1 as SEHNR and CDR2 as FQNEAQ (reference sequence). The CDR3, as DNA: TGTTCCAGCAGCCTAAGTGCGGACAGGGTGGGGTTCGGGCAGTACTTC. Protein: CSSSLSADRVGFGQYF.

This chain links TRBV10-3 with TRBJ2-7; 9 bases map to TRBD1. The CDR3 length is 14 residues. The V gene's germline CDR1 is ENHRY and CDR2 SYGVKD. The V segment lost 6 bases and the J segment 9 bases; nucleotides outside the gene matches: 12. The CDR3 DNA is TGTGCCATCAGACCTGAGGGACAGGGCCAGGGGCAGTACTTC. This encodes CAIRPEGQGQGQYF.

The V gene is TRBV9, the J gene TRBJ2-3, with 8 positions matching TRBD2. Germline V gene sequence: CDR1 SGDLS, CDR2 YYNGEE. The trim removed 5 bases at V and 6 bases at J, leaving 8 bases unmatched. The CDR3 sequence is 14 residues long. CDR3 DNA sequence: TGTGCCAGCAGTGGACTAGCACGGTATGATACGCAGTATTTT. It specifies CASSGLARYDTQYF.

This clone was observed a single time. The same CDR3 can be traced to other DNA sequences in this sample. The chain uses TRBV5-1 and TRBJ1-4; a weak D match, TRBD1 (5 bases). The CDR3 sequence is 14 residues long. The V gene's germline CDR1 is SGHRS and CDR2 YFSETQ. Trimming left V 0 bases short and J 5 bases short, with 8 bases between. This CDR3 is CASSLVQGNEKLFF. In DNA form, the CDR3 reads TGCGCCAGCAGCTTGGTCCAGGGCAATGAAAAACTGTTTTTT.

The CDR3, as DNA: TGTGCCAGTAGTCCCCGGGGGGGGACAGGGGCGATGAACACTGAAGCTTTCTTT. Translated, it gives CASSPRGGTGAMNTEAFF. The chain is built from TRBV19 and TRBJ1-1; 10 bases map to TRBD1. The germline V gene encodes CDR1 LNHDA and CDR2 SQIVND (reference sequence). Trimming at V came to 5 bases and at J to 0 bases, leaving 12 bases not matched to a gene. The CDR3 extends over 18 amino acids.

V gene TRBV7-6 combines with J gene TRBJ2-3; a possible D gene is TRBD1 (8 bases). Trimming left V 5 bases short and J 5 bases short, with 17 bases between. Germline loops: CDR1 SGHVS, CDR2 FNYEAQ. CDR3 size: 15 residues. This CDR3 is CASSARQGRVDTQYF. The CDR3 DNA follows: TGTGCCAGCAGCGCCAGACAGGGGAGGGTAGATACGCAGTATTTT.

The rearrangement uses TRBV5-1 and TRBJ2-7; 12 nucleotides line up with TRBD2. V gave up 2 bases and J gave up 6 bases; unmatched junction bases: 12. From germline, CDR1 is SGHRS and CDR2 YFSETQ. The CDR3 consists of 17 residues. CDR3 bases: TGCGCCAGCAGCTTTGGGGTGACTAGCGGGAGCCTTGGCGAGCAGTACTTC. This encodes CASSFGVTSGSLGEQYF.

The chain recombines TRBV4-1 with TRBJ1-3; a weak D match, TRBD1 (5 bases). V lost 1 base to trimming and J lost 3 bases, with 19 bases between them. The CDR3 runs 18 residues. The germline CDR1 and CDR2 sequences are MGHRA and YSYEKL. The CDR3: CASSQGWGDLGGGNTIYF. CDR3 in DNA: TGCGCCAGCAGCCAAGGTTGGGGGGACCTCGGAGGTGGAAACACCATATATTTT.

CDR3: CAISLRAEGQETQYF. The DNA of the CDR3 is TGTGCCATCAGTCTAAGGGCGGAGGGGCAAGAGACCCAGTACTTC. This rearrangement joins TRBV10-3 to TRBJ2-5, with D tentatively TRBD2 (6 bases). The CDR3 covers 15 residues. Trimming took 5 bases from V and 2 from J, leaving 15 bases between them. Germline lookup yields CDR1 ENHRY and CDR2 SYGVKD.

CDR3 region: CASRLRTGGGNQPQHF. CDR3 coding DNA: TGTGCCAGCAGACTTCGGACAGGAGGGGGCAATCAGCCCCAGCATTTT. The rearrangement uses TRBV6-6 and TRBJ1-5; 7 bases line up with TRBD1. CDR3 length: 16 residues. CDR1 and CDR2 from the germline V gene are MNHNY and SVGAGI (reference sequence). V lost 6 bases, J lost 2 bases, and 10 bases stayed unmatched.

J is TRBJ2-3 and V is TRBV7-6; a weak D match, TRBD2 (6 bases). CDR1 and CDR2 (germline): SGHVS, FNYEAQ. There are 16 residues in the CDR3. V was clipped by 3 bases and J by 1 base, with 14 bases between them. The CDR3 DNA reads TGTGCCAGCAGCTTTCGGGCGGGGATAGGCACAGATACGCAGTATTTT. Amino acid sequence: CASSFRAGIGTDTQYF.

The CDR3 reads CASSPSADTQYF. The DNA of the CDR3 is TGTGCCAGCAGCCCCTCCGCGGATACGCAGTATTTT. The chain is built from TRBV7-9 and TRBJ2-3, with D uncertain. Per germline, CDR1 SEHNR and CDR2 FQNEAQ (reference sequence). The CDR3 has 12 residues. Trimming took 5 bases from V and 6 from J, leaving 9 bases between them.

This rearrangement joins TRBV9 to TRBJ2-6, with TRBD2 identical over 7 bases. The CDR3 consists of 15 residues. Germline trimming cut 7 bases from V and 2 bases from J; bases unmatched to any gene: 6. CDR1 is SGDLS, CDR2 YYNGEE, per germline. CDR3 nucleotides: TGTGCCAGCGGAGGGAGGGGTGCTGGGGCCAACGTCCTGACTTTC. The encoded protein is CASGGRGAGANVLTF.

As regards this clone: Germline and junction disagree at one end, which may indicate a read error. The rearrangement uses TRBV4-2 and TRBJ1-6; 7 bases map to TRBD1. Germline assignment: CDR1 LGHNA and CDR2 YNFKEQ. The length of the CDR3 is 15 residues. CDR3 protein: CASSSSGTENSPLHF. CDR3 sequence (DNA): TGTGCCAGCAGCTCCTCCGGGACAGAAAATTCCCCCCTCCACTTT.

Only one count was recorded for this clone. The chain combines TRBV6-6 with TRBJ2-1; 8 positions agree with TRBD2. V was pared by 6 bases and J by 4 bases, with 5 bases of the junction left unmatched. The CDR3 has 14 residues. Germline lookup yields CDR1 MNHNY and CDR2 SVGAGI (reference sequence). In nucleotides, the CDR3 is TGTGCCAGCAGCCAACTAGCGGAATACAATGAGCAGTTCTTC. It encodes CASSQLAEYNEQFF.

This chain uses TRBV7-9 with TRBJ2-5; 10 bases agree with TRBD1. This CDR3 spans 15 amino acids. Germline loops: CDR1 SEHNR, CDR2 FQNEAQ (reference sequence). V dropped 2 bases and J dropped 3; count of bases not matched to a gene: 3. The CDR3 is CASSLWDRGKETQYF. CDR3 bases: TGTGCCAGCAGCTTATGGGACAGGGGAAAAGAGACCCAGTACTTC.

This clone was seen just once. The gene calls are TRBV7-9 and TRBJ2-1; no reliable D call. Trimming took off 3 bases at V and 0 bases at J, with 6 bases between the two ends. The CDR3 spans 14 residues. Germline values: CDR1 SEHNR, CDR2 FQNEAQ (reference sequence). The CDR3 sequence: CASSLLSSYNEQFF. As DNA, the CDR3 is TGTGCCAGCAGCTTGCTGAGCTCCTACAATGAGCAGTTCTTC.

The rearrangement uses TRBV7-9 and TRBJ2-7, with D uncertain. The germline V gene encodes CDR1 SEHNR and CDR2 FQNEAQ (reference sequence). CDR3 length equals 11 residues. Trimming pared 6 bases from V and 1 base from J, leaving 4 bases between. This CDR3 is CASRRSYEQYF. The CDR3 bases are TGTGCCAGCAGGCGGTCCTACGAGCAGTACTTC.

V and J are TRBV19 and TRBJ1-5, with 7 bases lining up with TRBD1. The CDR3 has 14 amino acids. V was clipped by 5 bases and J by 5 bases; unmatched bases: 6. Germline V CDR1 and CDR2: LNHDA, SQIVND (reference sequence). In nucleotides, the CDR3 is TGTGCCAGTAGTGCCGGGACAGCCCATCAGCCCCAGCATTTT. Residues: CASSAGTAHQPQHF.

This clone was counted a single time. The rearrangement joins TRBV13 to TRBJ1-3, with a possible D match to TRBD1 (6 bases). Germline lookup yields CDR1 PRHDT and CDR2 FYEKMQ (reference sequence). The CDR3 extends over 14 amino acids. Trimming left V 4 bases short and J 2 bases short, with 9 bases between. The CDR3 sequence: CASSSRTAGNTIYF. In DNA form, the CDR3 reads TGTGCCAGCAGCTCCCGGACAGCTGGAAACACCATATATTTT.

The chain employs TRBV5-1 and TRBJ2-3, with 13 nucleotides matching TRBD2. V gave up 0 bases and J gave up 0 bases; unmatched junction bases: 1. Germline V gene sequence: CDR1 SGHRS, CDR2 YFSETQ. This CDR3 has 17 residues. CDR3 sequence reads: CASSLEGLAGSTDTQYF. In DNA, the CDR3 is TGCGCCAGCAGCTTGGAGGGACTAGCGGGAAGCACAGATACGCAGTATTTT.

The gene calls are TRBV7-2 and TRBJ2-3; 10 positions match TRBD2. The CDR3 covers 17 residues. V lost 2 bases to trimming and J lost 0 bases; unmatched junction nucleotides: 5. CDR1 is SGHTA and CDR2 is FQGNSA in the germline V gene. CDR3 DNA sequence: TGTGCCAGCAGCTTACGCGCTAGCGGGAGTAGCACAGATACGCAGTATTTT. Its protein product is CASSLRASGSSTDTQYF.

This chain links TRBV4-3 with TRBJ2-3; D possibly corresponds to TRBD2 (6 bases). The V gene lost 0 bases and the J gene lost 2 bases, with 9 bases spanning the gap. This CDR3 is 15 amino acids long. Germline V gene data show CDR1 as LGHNA and CDR2 as YSLEER. DNA for the CDR3: TGCGCCAGCAGCCAAGAATCGCGGGACACAGATACGCAGTATTTT. Encoded protein: CASSQESRDTDTQYF.

The V gene is TRBV19, the J gene TRBJ2-5, with TRBD1 as a possible D gene (6 bases). Germline CDR1 reads LNHDA; CDR2 reads SQIVND (reference sequence). Trimming took off 7 bases at V and 2 bases at J, with 8 bases between the two ends. The CDR3 runs 12 residues. The CDR3 loop is CASKTGQETQYF. The CDR3 DNA follows: TGTGCCAGTAAAACAGGGCAAGAGACCCAGTACTTC.

This chain connects TRBV27 to TRBJ2-1; 11 bases match TRBD2. The length of the CDR3 is 18 residues. Losses at the gene ends were 6 bases for V and 2 bases for J; bases not matched to a gene: 12. CDR1 is MNHEY, CDR2 SMNVEV, per germline (reference sequence). The CDR3 loop reads CASSRGSGLAVPYNEQFF. The DNA for the CDR3 is TGTGCCAGCAGCCGTGGTTCGGGACTAGCGGTCCCCTACAATGAGCAGTTCTTC.

For this clone: The germline gene is not matched at one end of the junction; a read error may be the cause. This chain joins TRBV7-9 and TRBJ1-1, with D tentatively TRBD1 (5 bases). Germline CDR1 SEHNR, CDR2 FQNEAQ (reference sequence). The CDR3 spans 13 residues. The CDR3 reads CSSSFGGGTEAFF. The CDR3 region has the DNA TGTTCCAGCAGCTTCGGCGGGGGGACTGAAGCTTTCTTT.